These T cell receptor beta chains were read from a single sample in a study of T cell clones after liver transplantation. The table came from immunoSEQ multiplex PCR; TCRdb's copy has only in-frame clones and leaves some out. The sample includes some 80,000 clones, about 85% seen only once; the top ten take more than 2%. Material: CD4+ T cells from blood, obtained around 48 months after liver transplant. These receptors were obtained from a human patient who received a liver transplant. Some of the T cells may derive from the graft donor. CDR3s include the opening cysteine and the closing phenylalanine or tryptophan. D genes are given only for firm matches. The size field is filled for only some rows; it gives once, few, many or a size class.

>-|TRBJ2-1|14|TRBV7-2|-
TGTGCCAGCAGCTTAACGTCCGGTAACAATGAGCAGTTCTTC
CASSLTSGNNEQFF
>few|TRBJ1-2|13|TRBV30|TRBD1
TGTGCCTGGCTCGGACAGGACTTCTATGGCTACACCTTC
CAWLGQDFYGYTF
>-|TRBJ1-2|14|TRBV30|TRBD1
TGTGCCTTGAAAGTCCGGGACAGGGCCTATGGCTACACCTTC
CALKVRDRAYGYTF
>-|TRBJ2-5|13|TRBV29-1|-
TGCAGCGCCGTACAGGTCAACAGGGAGACCCAGTACTTC
CSAVQVNRETQYF
>-|TRBJ1-1|14|TRBV19|TRBD1
TGTGCCAGTAGTTTGGGACAGGCGAACACTGAAGCTTTCTTT
CASSLGQANTEAFF
>-|TRBJ2-7|16|TRBV10-1|TRBD2
TGCGCCAGCAGTGAGCCGTATAGCGGGAACTCCTACGAGCAGTACTTC
CASSEPYSGNSYEQYF
>-|TRBJ2-3|14|TRBV7-3|-
TGTGCCAGCAGCTTAGGTCCCTCTACAGATACGCAGTATTTT
CASSLGPSTDTQYF
>-|TRBJ1-4|14|TRBV5-4|-
TGTGCCAGCAGCGCTTCTGAAAGAAATGAAAAACTGTTTTTT
CASSASERNEKLFF
>-|TRBJ2-7|13|TRBV6-5|TRBD1
TGTGCCAGCAGACCACAGGGGCACTACGAGCAGTACTTC
CASRPQGHYEQYF
>-|TRBJ1-2|13|TRBV6-5|-
TGTGCCAGCAGTTACACCCGGGTCAGCGGCTACACCTTC
CASSYTRVSGYTF
>once|TRBJ2-5|15|TRBV7-2|TRBD2
TGTGCCAGCAGGAAACTAGCGGGGGGTACAGAGACCCAGTACTTC
CASRKLAGGTETQYF
>-|TRBJ2-3|16|TRBV30|TRBD2
TGTGCCTGGACCTCTGGGACTAGCGGGAGAACAGATACGCAGTATTTT
CAWTSGTSGRTDTQYF
>-|TRBJ2-5|14|TRBV4-1|-
TGCGCCAGCAGCCAAGTCGGGGGCTGGGAGACCCAGTACTTC
CASSQVGGWETQYF
>-|TRBJ1-1|15|TRBV19|-
TGTGCCAGTAGTATAGGCGGCTTTCGGAACACTGAAGCTTTCTTT
CASSIGGFRNTEAFF
>-|TRBJ2-1|17|TRBV7-2|-
TGTGCCAGCAGAAACCCTCGGGACGGGGTCTCCTACAATGAGCAGTTCTTC
CASRNPRDGVSYNEQFF
>-|TRBJ1-5|15|TRBV2|TRBD1
TGTGCCAGCGACAGGGGGCGCAGGGCGGGCCAGCCCCAGCATTTT
CASDRGRRAGQPQHF
>few|TRBJ1-2|13|TRBV6-6|-
TGTGCCAGCAGTACGGGAACAGGGTATGGCTACACCTTC
CASSTGTGYGYTF
>-|TRBJ1-6|15|TRBV4-2|-
TGTGCCAGCAGCCAAGGAGCCCAAGTCGATTCACCCCTCCACTTT
CASSQGAQVDSPLHF
>-|TRBJ1-1|13|TRBV5-1|TRBD1
TGCGCCAGCAGCGGACAGGGGGACACTGAAGCTTTCTTT
CASSGQGDTEAFF
>-|TRBJ1-4|14|TRBV28|TRBD1
TGTGCCAGCAGTTCGGGACAGCGTAATGAAAAACTGTTTTTT
CASSSGQRNEKLFF
>-|TRBJ2-5|13|TRBV29-1|-
TGCAGCGTTGAAGATAGGGGATTGGAGACCCAGTACTTC
CSVEDRGLETQYF
>-|TRBJ1-5|14|TRBV6-5|TRBD1
TGTGCCAGCAGGACGGGACAGGGCCATCAGCCCCAGCATTTT
CASRTGQGHQPQHF
>-|TRBJ2-1|13|TRBV7-2|TRBD2
TGTGCCAGCGGCCGGGGGGAGTACAATGAGCAGTTCTTC
CASGRGEYNEQFF
>-|TRBJ1-3|13|TRBV6-5|TRBD1
TGTGCCAGCAGTTGGGCCCGGGACAGCACCATATATTTT
CASSWARDSTIYF
>once|TRBJ2-3|13|TRBV2|-
TGTGCCACCGGGACGCTCGTTACAGATACGCAGTATTTT
CATGTLVTDTQYF
>-|TRBJ1-1|13|TRBV7-2|-
TGTGCCAGCAGCTTAATGGAGGCCACTGAAGCTTTCTTT
CASSLMEATEAFF
>-|TRBJ1-2|15|TRBV28|-
TGTGCCACAAGGGCCACTCCCAGGGCTAGGGGTGGCTACACCTTC
CATRATPRARGGYTF
>-|TRBJ1-2|13|TRBV5-4|-
TGTGCCAGCAGAGCAGGAGGGAACTATGGCTACACCTTC
CASRAGGNYGYTF
>-|TRBJ1-2|14|TRBV6-6|-
TGTGCCAGCAGTTACTCAAGGGTAGACTATGGCTACACCTTC
CASSYSRVDYGYTF
>-|TRBJ1-2|15|TRBV4-3|-
TGCGCCAGCAGCCGCGTACAGGGAACTAACTATGGCTACACCTTC
CASSRVQGTNYGYTF
>-|TRBJ1-1|12|TRBV28|-
TGTGCCAGTAAAGATGCGAACACTGAAGCTTTCTTT
CASKDANTEAFF
>few|TRBJ1-2|12|TRBV6-5|-
TGTGCCACCACTACTTCTAACTATGGCTACACCTTC
CATTTSNYGYTF
>-|TRBJ1-1|14|TRBV10-3|-
TGTGCCATCAGTGCCGTTCTTCGGGACACTGAAGCTTTCTTT
CAISAVLRDTEAFF
>-|TRBJ2-1|14|TRBV28|-
TGTGCCAGCAGTTTAGGGGGTTCCTACAATGAGCAGTTCTTC
CASSLGGSYNEQFF
>-|TRBJ2-7|14|TRBV6-5|-
TGTGCCAGCACTCGACTAGTAGGAGGGGATGTGCAGTACTTC
CASTRLVGGDVQYF
>-|TRBJ1-2|15|TRBV19|-
TGTGCCAGTAGTTCCGACGGAGCTACTTTATATGGCTACACCTTC
CASSSDGATLYGYTF
>-|TRBJ2-7|15|TRBV9|TRBD2
TGTGCCAGCAGCGTAGGTTCTGAACTAGCGGGAGAGCAGTACTTC
CASSVGSELAGEQYF
>-|TRBJ2-1|12|TRBV25-1|-
TGTGCCAGCCTTGGAATGTGGAATGAGCAGTTCTTC
CASLGMWNEQFF
>-|TRBJ1-2|13|TRBV19|-
TGTGCCAGTAGTATAAACAGGAACTATGGCTACACCTTC
CASSINRNYGYTF
>-|TRBJ2-2|15|TRBV5-1|TRBD1
TGCGCCAGCAGTCCGACAGGGGTTGGCACCGGGGAGCTGTTTTTT
CASSPTGVGTGELFF